The source of this T cell receptor beta chain is a study of shared clonotypes between healthy human individuals. Researchers ran the assay at a deep level. This table comes from immunoSEQ multiplex PCR, and its TCRdb copy is limited to in-frame clones, with some not included. The data show about 100,000 clones, with around 47% seen just once and about 15% held by the top ten. General observations from the study: Blood alone was sampled, and tissue repertoires likely differ.

This clone appeared many times. Its matching antigen is unknown. The ends lost 2 bases at V and 3 bases at J; junction bases unmatched: 2. CDR1 and CDR2 (germline): SGHNT, YYREEE (reference sequence). The length of the CDR3 is 14 residues. The TCR was taken from a woman aged 40 to 50 in good health. Some clones in this sample may be carry-over from other donors' samples. The rearrangement joins TRBV5-4 to TRBJ1-2; TRBD1 matches at 9 bases. Sequenced material: PBMCs. CDR3 coding DNA: TGTGCCAGCAGCTTCGGGGACAGGGACTATGGCTACACCTTC. It yields the protein CASSFGDRDYGYTF.